One and the same sample provided the 8 T cell receptor beta chains below, sequenced in a study of cytomegalovirus exposure and HLA in healthy donors. Researchers ran the PCR with 60 Vbeta and 13 Jbeta primers. Using immunoSEQ multiplex PCR, the repertoire was profiled, and TCRdb retains in-frame clones only, with some absent. The sample lists about 200,000 clones, around 75% seen once, with 1.5% to 2% in the top ten. Material for sequencing was PBMCs. The receptors were sampled from a woman in her 50s in good health and CMV-seronegative.

V usage is TRBV5-1 and J usage is TRBJ2-3; D remains ambiguous. V was pared by 0 bases and J by 2 bases, with 4 bases between. CDR3 length equals 13 residues. Germline loops: CDR1 SGHRS, CDR2 YFSETQ. CDR3 loop: CASSLAVTDTQYF. The CDR3 DNA is TGCGCCAGCAGCTTGGCAGTCACAGATACGCAGTATTTT.

The V call is TRBV27, the J call TRBJ2-4; TRBD2 is a possible D gene (5 bases). CDR3 length equals 16 residues. From germline, CDR1 is MNHEY and CDR2 SMNVEV (reference sequence). Trimming removed 0 bases from V and 2 bases from J, with 11 bases in between. The CDR3 DNA reads TGTGCCAGCAGTTTATCCAGCGGAAACTCCAAAAACATTCAGTACTTC. Amino acids: CASSLSSGNSKNIQYF.

This clone was found a few times. The CDR3 nucleotides are TGTGCCAGCAGCTTAGGGGATGTTTTGACTAGCTCCTACAATGAGCAGTTCTTC. It yields the protein CASSLGDVLTSSYNEQFF. The rearrangement uses TRBV7-2 and TRBJ2-1; TRBD2 is a possible D gene (6 bases). This CDR3 is 18 amino acids long. Trimming shortened V by 1 base and J by 0 bases, and 16 bases separated the two germline ends. Per germline, CDR1 SGHTA and CDR2 FQGNSA.

This clone was found a few times. The rearrangement links TRBV5-6 to TRBJ1-1; 7 bases are shared with TRBD1. V shed 3 bases, J shed 0 bases, and the junction held 2 bases outside the gene matches. Germline loops: CDR1 SGHDT, CDR2 YYEEEE. The CDR3 runs 14 residues. This CDR3 is CASSYDRVNTEAFF. The CDR3 DNA is TGTGCCAGCAGCTACGACAGGGTGAACACTGAAGCTTTCTTT.

This chain links TRBV10-3 with TRBJ1-1; 8 nucleotides line up with TRBD1. This CDR3 is built from 14 residues. The ends lost 4 bases at V and 1 base at J; junction bases unmatched: 2. Germline CDR1 ENHRY, CDR2 SYGVKD. This CDR3 reads CAISGGQGNTEAFF. CDR3 nucleotide sequence: TGTGCCATCAGTGGCGGACAGGGGAACACTGAAGCTTTCTTT.

This clone appeared a single time. This chain connects TRBV28 to TRBJ2-5, with 12 bases aligning to TRBD1. The ends lost 4 bases at V and 5 bases at J; junction bases unmatched: 11. There are 17 residues in the CDR3. From germline, CDR1 is MDHEN and CDR2 SYDVKM. CDR3 loop: CASSSLSGTGGQETQYF. The CDR3 DNA reads as TGTGCCAGCAGTTCCCTCTCGGGGACAGGGGGCCAGGAGACCCAGTACTTC.

The chain has TRBV19 and TRBJ1-1; 8 nucleotides agree with TRBD1. The CDR3 is 13 amino acids. J lost 8 bases, V lost 4 bases, and 6 bases had no gene match. Germline lookup yields CDR1 LNHDA and CDR2 SQIVND (reference sequence). The CDR3 spells CASSTLPGGEAFF. CDR3 in DNA: TGTGCCAGTAGTACCCTCCCAGGGGGCGAAGCTTTCTTT.

J is TRBJ2-5 and V is TRBV5-1; no reliable D call. V was shortened by 0 bases and J by 5 bases, with 11 bases between the two germline ends. CDR3 length: 14 amino acids. Germline V gene lookup returns CDR1 SGHRS and CDR2 YFSETQ. Here the CDR3 DNA reads TGCGCCAGCAGCTTGGTTGTACTCGGGGAGACCCAGTACTTC. This sequence encodes CASSLVVLGETQYF.